This T cell receptor (beta chain) emerged from a study of cytomegalovirus exposure and HLA in healthy donors. Study results and limitations: Usually a TCR sequence was rare, but some public TCRs were found in many donors. Reports showed the classifier diagnosing cytomegalovirus status with high specificity and sensitivity. The study flagged about 160 TCR beta chains as cytomegalovirus-associated.

Worth noting for this clone: Its matching antigen is unknown.

Trimming pared 3 bases from V and 2 bases from J, leaving 13 bases between. CDR3 length: 15 amino acids. Germline assignment: CDR1 WSHSY and CDR2 SAAADI. Both 60 Vbeta primers and 13 Jbeta primers went into the PCR. Some clones are missing from TCRdb's copy, which holds only in-frame ones; the method was immunoSEQ multiplex PCR. The sample consists of over 95,000 clones, 67% of them appearing once. This cohort consisted of healthy bone marrow donors. The chain links TRBV10-2 to TRBJ2-5; D may be TRBD1 (6 bases). The sequence was obtained from a young man in good health and CMV-seropositive. Sequencing used PBMCs. CDR3 sequence (DNA): TGCGCCAGCAGTGACAGGGGTTCTTTTCAAGAGACCCAGTACTTC. Amino acid sequence: CASSDRGSFQETQYF.